What follows are 10 T cell receptor beta chains derived from one specimen sequenced in a study of T-cell reconstitution after alpha-beta-depleted transplantation in children. TCRbeta library preparation incorporated unique molecular identifiers. TCRdb processed the PCR reads anew with MiXCR; each CDR3 protein has one entry. This table holds 490,000 or so distinct CDR3 sequences, about 10% found once. The sample here was PBMCs, taken before TCRalphabeta/CD19-depleted stem cell transplant. These receptors were collected from a child aged 2-15 years with inherited bone marrow failure, due to receive a stem cell transplant.

This clonotype was detected many times. This chain links TRBV7-8 with TRBJ2-3; 7 bases map to TRBD2. CDR1 is SGHVS and CDR2 is FQNEAQ in the germline V gene. The CDR3 covers 16 residues. The V gene end was trimmed by 5 bases and the J gene end by 0 bases; junction bases not matched to a gene: 8. The CDR3 is CASSRLLATSTDTQYF. CDR3 bases: TGTGCCAGCAGCCGACTACTAGCGACTAGCACAGATACGCAGTATTTT.

This clonotype was found many times. The chain joins TRBV29-1 to TRBJ2-1; no definite D call. CDR3 length: 13 residues. From germline, CDR1 is SQVTM and CDR2 ANQGSEA. The V and J ends lost 7 bases and 4 bases respectively, with 14 bases between them. The CDR3 loop is CSAVPRIYNEQFF. The CDR3 DNA reads as TGCAGCGCGGTACCTCGAATTTACAATGAGCAGTTCTTC.

This rearrangement joins TRBV7-9 to TRBJ2-6; no reliable D call. The CDR3 has 15 residues. Trimming pared 3 bases from V and 0 bases from J, leaving 6 bases between. Germline assignment: CDR1 SEHNR and CDR2 FQNEAQ (reference sequence). DNA for the CDR3: TGTGCCAGCAGCTTCCACAGCTCTGGGGCCAACGTCCTGACTTTC. Its protein product is CASSFHSSGANVLTF.

This clonotype was recorded at least ten times. This rearrangement joins TRBV20-1 to TRBJ1-1, with 10 bases matching TRBD1. This CDR3 spans 15 amino acids. Germline CDR1 is DFQATT and CDR2 is SNEGSKA (reference sequence). J lost 6 bases, V lost 5 bases, and 12 bases had no gene match. CDR3 coding DNA: TGCAGTGCTGGGATGCGGACAGGGGGTTTGTCTGAAGCTTTCTTT. Translation gives CSAGMRTGGLSEAFF.

This clonotype was picked up a small number of times. CDR3 bases: TGCAGTGCTAGATCGGGTACCCGGAGCACTGAAGCTTTCTTT. Its translation: CSARSGTRSTEAFF. The chain joins TRBV20-1 to TRBJ1-1; D gene uncertain. CDR1 is DFQATT, CDR2 SNEGSKA, per germline (reference sequence). The CDR3 has 14 amino acids. Trimming took off 2 bases at V and 4 bases at J, with 14 bases between the two ends.

This clonotype has at least ten counts. This rearrangement joins TRBV29-1 to TRBJ1-1; D is ambiguous. The germline CDR1 and CDR2 sequences are SQVTM and ANQGSEA. The CDR3 runs to 12 residues. V dropped 3 bases and J dropped 5 bases, with 10 bases sitting between them. The CDR3 nucleotides read TGCAGCGTTGACAGCTCAGTAACTGAAGCTTTCTTT. Protein: CSVDSSVTEAFF.

This clonotype was detected many times. The chain is built from TRBV6-1 and TRBJ2-3, with 7 bases lining up with TRBD2. CDR1 is MNHNS and CDR2 is SASEGT in the germline V gene. The trim removed 7 bases at V and 3 bases at J, leaving 7 bases unmatched. CDR3 length: 14 amino acids. The CDR3 here is CASTQRDGTDTQYF. The CDR3 DNA follows: TGTGCCAGCACTCAGCGGGATGGGACAGATACGCAGTATTTT.

Many counts were recorded for this clonotype. This chain's CDR3 is CASSAGDTDTQYF. The CDR3 DNA reads as TGCGCCAGCAGCGCGGGGGACACAGATACGCAGTATTTT. This chain joins TRBV5-1 and TRBJ2-3; 7 positions agree with TRBD2. CDR3 length: 13 amino acids. The ends lost 4 bases at V and 2 bases at J; junction bases unmatched: 1. Germline values: CDR1 SGHRS, CDR2 YFSETQ.

The table lists this clonotype with many counts. This chain connects TRBV7-9 to TRBJ2-2; no firm D call. Germline loops: CDR1 SEHNR, CDR2 FQNEAQ (reference sequence). This CDR3 has 11 amino acids. V lost 5 bases, J lost 9 bases, and 7 bases lay in between. The CDR3 loop is CASSGRWELFF. The DNA of the CDR3 is TGTGCCAGCAGCGGCCGGTGGGAGCTGTTTTTT.

At least ten counts were recorded for this clonotype. The chain has TRBV5-5 and TRBJ2-3; D gene unclear. Trimming removed 4 bases from V and 5 bases from J, with 8 bases in between. The V gene's germline CDR1 is SGHKS and CDR2 YYEKEE (reference sequence). The CDR3 spans 12 residues. CDR3 region: CASSQPGDTQYF. The CDR3 DNA reads as TGTGCCAGCAGCCAACCCGGAGATACGCAGTATTTT.